The 21 T cell receptor beta chains below come from one sample, sequenced in a study of T cells in Graves' hyperthyroidism and ophthalmopathy. Template material for amplifying TCR beta CDR3 regions consisted of RNA transcripts. Initially, a first-round RT-PCR of the TCR CDR3 employed the HTBI primer set. TCRdb passed the multiplex PCR reads through MiXCR, listing each CDR3 protein once. The sample lists around 400,000 distinct CDR3 sequences, more than 20% occurring once. The sample was blood. These receptors were obtained from a middle-aged man with Graves' hyperthyroidism.

Only one count was recorded for this clonotype. This chain connects TRBV7-9 to TRBJ2-2; tentative D call: TRBD2 (6 bases). V lost 1 base and J 4 bases, leaving 10 bases between the germline ends. The germline V gene encodes CDR1 SEHNR and CDR2 FQNEAQ (reference sequence). This CDR3 is 15 amino acids long. The CDR3 DNA follows: TGTGCCAGCAGCTTAGAGGGACTCTCCACCGGGGAGCTGTTTTTT. Protein product: CASSLEGLSTGELFF.

This rearrangement joins TRBV11-3 to TRBJ2-3; no clear D gene. This CDR3 contains 13 residues. The V gene lost 0 bases and the J gene lost 4 bases, with 5 bases spanning the gap. Germline CDR1 and CDR2: SGHNT and YENEEA. The CDR3 DNA reads TGTGCCAGCAGCTTAGATGGCGCAGATACGCAGTATTTT. It codes for CASSLDGADTQYF.

This clonotype was counted ten times or more. V and J are TRBV28 and TRBJ1-1, with TRBD1 matching 10 bases. CDR3 length: 17 amino acids. Germline assignment: CDR1 MDHEN and CDR2 SYDVKM. With 4 bases clipped from V and 0 bases from J, the junction kept 8 bases outside the gene matches. CDR3 loop: CASSSWGQGTMNTEAFF. The DNA for the CDR3 is TGTGCCAGCAGTTCCTGGGGACAGGGGACCATGAACACTGAAGCTTTCTTT.

Many counts were recorded for this clonotype. The chain recombines TRBV5-1 with TRBJ2-3, with D perhaps TRBD2 (5 bases). Germline CDR1 and CDR2: SGHRS and YFSETQ. Trimming stripped 3 bases from V and 6 bases from J, with 14 bases between. The CDR3 contains 14 residues. As DNA, the CDR3 is TGCGCCAGCAGCTCCGGAGGCCCCCAGGATACGCAGTATTTT. Amino acid sequence: CASSSGGPQDTQYF.

This clonotype was seen many times. The gene calls are TRBV5-1 and TRBJ2-3; possibly TRBD2 for D (5 bases). V was trimmed by 2 bases and J by 0 bases, leaving 10 bases between them. The CDR3 consists of 15 residues. CDR1 and CDR2 (germline): SGHRS, YFSETQ. DNA for the CDR3: TGCGCCAGCAGCTTAGGAGCGGACAGCACAGATACGCAGTATTTT. This gives the protein CASSLGADSTDTQYF.

This clonotype was detected ten times or more. The chain carries TRBV7-9 and TRBJ2-1; TRBD2 agrees at 7 bases. V was clipped by 6 bases and J by 7 bases; unmatched bases: 9. This CDR3 contains 14 residues. Germline loops: CDR1 SEHNR, CDR2 FQNEAQ (reference sequence). CDR3 sequence: CASRPSGRENEQFF. CDR3 nucleotide sequence: TGTGCCAGCAGGCCCTCGGGGAGGGAGAATGAGCAGTTCTTC.

This clonotype has just one count. This CDR3 is CASSWNLAGGNTGELFF. The DNA of the CDR3 is TGCGCCAGCAGCTGGAACTTAGCGGGAGGGAACACCGGGGAGCTGTTTTTT. The chain uses TRBV5-1 and TRBJ2-2; TRBD2 aligns across 10 bases. Losses at the gene ends were 3 bases for V and 1 base for J; bases not matched to a gene: 6. Germline lookup yields CDR1 SGHRS and CDR2 YFSETQ. The CDR3 loop spans 17 amino acids.

This clonotype was seen only a few times. The CDR3 sequence is CASSRLASYEQYF. The DNA of the CDR3 is TGTGCCAGCAGTCGGCTAGCGTCCTACGAGCAGTACTTC. The J gene is TRBJ2-7, the V gene TRBV2, with TRBD2 as a possible D gene (6 bases). CDR3 length: 13 amino acids. Looked up from germline, CDR1 is SNHLY and CDR2 is FYNNEI. V was pared by 5 bases and J by 1 base, with 9 bases between.

This clonotype was seen repeatedly, ten times or more. CDR3 loop: CASSFLDYEQYF. The CDR3, as DNA: TGTGCCAGCAGCTTTCTAGACTACGAGCAGTACTTC. This sequence joins TRBV11-2 and TRBJ2-7; D is unclear. From germline, CDR1 is SGHAT and CDR2 FQNNGV. V was cut by 3 bases and J by 3 bases, with 6 bases left in between. This CDR3 spans 12 amino acids.

The rearrangement uses TRBV19 and TRBJ1-5, with 8 bases lining up with TRBD1. The CDR3 spans 14 residues. Germline trimming cut 6 bases from V and 5 bases from J; bases unmatched to any gene: 6. CDR1 is LNHDA and CDR2 is SQIVND in the germline V gene (reference sequence). As DNA, the CDR3 is TGTGCCAGTAGGCGGACAGGGTGGGATCAGCCCCAGCATTTT. Its translation: CASRRTGWDQPQHF.

This clonotype appeared a few times. The genes are TRBV30 and TRBJ2-1; weak D call: TRBD2 (7 bases). Trimming removed 7 bases from V and 1 base from J, with 17 bases in between. Germline CDR1 and CDR2: GTSNPN and SVGIG (reference sequence). The CDR3 has 15 amino acids. CDR3: CAYLGGAGSYNEQFF. DNA for the CDR3: TGTGCCTACCTAGGGGGAGCGGGATCCTACAATGAGCAGTTCTTC.

This clonotype has more than one count but fewer than ten. This sequence joins TRBV28 and TRBJ2-3, with 8 bases that match TRBD1. CDR1 and CDR2 from the germline V gene are MDHEN and SYDVKM. Trimming removed 4 bases from V and 0 bases from J; junction bases left unmatched: 9. CDR3 size: 17 residues. The CDR3 bases are TGTGCCAGCAGTTCGCTAACAGGGGGAGAGAGCACAGATACGCAGTATTTT. Its translation: CASSSLTGGESTDTQYF.

The chain recombines TRBV12-5 with TRBJ2-2; D is ambiguous. The CDR3 sequence is 14 residues long. V dropped 0 bases and J dropped 4 bases, with 6 bases sitting between them. CDR1 is LGHNT, CDR2 FRNRAP, per germline. The CDR3 sequence is CASGLVQSTGELFF. CDR3 DNA sequence: TGTGCTAGTGGTTTGGTACAGAGCACCGGGGAGCTGTTTTTT.

This clonotype has just a few counts. This chain links TRBV6-1 with TRBJ2-7; 7 nucleotides line up with TRBD2. Trimming took 7 bases from V and 7 from J; bases not matched to a gene: 16. Germline V gene lookup returns CDR1 MNHNS and CDR2 SASEGT. The CDR3 length is 15 residues. CDR3 DNA sequence: TGTGCCAGCACTCGGCTAGCGGAGGGAGGTGGTGAGCAGTACTTC. It yields the protein CASTRLAEGGGEQYF.

This clonotype was found a few times. The chain recombines TRBV24-1 with TRBJ2-5, with D possibly TRBD2 on 5 matching bases. The CDR3 has 15 amino acids. V was trimmed by 2 bases and J by 4 bases, leaving 13 bases between them. Germline values: CDR1 KGHDR, CDR2 SFDVKD. CDR3 amino acids: CATSDSLGGGETQYF. The CDR3 nucleotides read TGTGCCACCAGTGATTCTCTGGGCGGAGGAGAGACCCAGTACTTC.

The V call is TRBV6-1, the J call TRBJ2-7, with D perhaps TRBD1 (6 bases). The germline V gene encodes CDR1 MNHNS and CDR2 SASEGT. The CDR3 consists of 18 residues. V was pared by 1 base and J by 2 bases, with 21 bases between. The CDR3 loop reads CASSEGWGATGSPYEQYF. For the CDR3, the DNA is TGTGCCAGCAGTGAAGGGTGGGGAGCGACAGGTAGTCCCTACGAGCAGTACTTC.

The rearrangement links TRBV12-3 or TRBV12-4 to TRBJ2-7; TRBD2 agrees at 11 bases. This CDR3 is 16 amino acids long. Germline trimming cut 3 bases from V and 1 base from J; bases unmatched to any gene: 5. The chain's CDR3 is CASSFTSGRSSYEQYF. CDR3 DNA sequence: TGTGCCAGCAGTTTTACTAGCGGGAGATCATCCTACGAGCAGTACTTC.

This clonotype came up a few times. The junction shows a germline mismatch at one end, possibly a read error. V is TRBV20-1 and J is TRBJ2-7; possible D gene TRBD1, 5 bases. The germline CDR1 and CDR2 sequences are DFQATT and SNEGSKA (reference sequence). The CDR3 has 13 amino acids. CDR3 amino acids: CSGAVGSDDEQYF. CDR3 bases: TGTAGTGGGGCTGTGGGATCGGACGACGAGCAGTACTTC.

For this clonotype: Possible read error: a much larger clone is one base away. The chain employs TRBV28 and TRBJ2-1; D remains unclear. CDR3 size: 13 residues. CDR1 MDHEN and CDR2 SYDVKM come from the germline V gene. Trimming left V 8 bases short and J 6 bases short, with 14 bases between. In nucleotides, the CDR3 is TGTGCCAGCGGTCTTCGGTGGCCCAATGAGCAGTTCTTC. Amino acid sequence: CASGLRWPNEQFF.

This clonotype showed up just a few times. V gene TRBV12-3 or TRBV12-4 combines with J gene TRBJ2-7; D tentatively reads TRBD1 or TRBD2 (5 bases each). V was trimmed by 3 bases and J by 3 bases, leaving 18 bases between them. The CDR3 extends over 16 amino acids. In nucleotides, the CDR3 is TGTGCCAGCAGTTTTTCCTTTTCAGGGACCTTCTACGAGCAGTACTTC. Its protein product is CASSFSFSGTFYEQYF.

This rearrangement joins TRBV28 to TRBJ2-7; 9 bases line up with TRBD1. V was pared by 6 bases and J by 0 bases, with 3 bases of the junction left unmatched. Germline CDR1 is MDHEN and CDR2 is SYDVKM. The CDR3 is made up of 14 amino acids. The CDR3 sequence is CASRNRGPSYEQYF. The DNA of the CDR3 is TGTGCCAGCAGAAACAGGGGGCCCTCCTACGAGCAGTACTTC.